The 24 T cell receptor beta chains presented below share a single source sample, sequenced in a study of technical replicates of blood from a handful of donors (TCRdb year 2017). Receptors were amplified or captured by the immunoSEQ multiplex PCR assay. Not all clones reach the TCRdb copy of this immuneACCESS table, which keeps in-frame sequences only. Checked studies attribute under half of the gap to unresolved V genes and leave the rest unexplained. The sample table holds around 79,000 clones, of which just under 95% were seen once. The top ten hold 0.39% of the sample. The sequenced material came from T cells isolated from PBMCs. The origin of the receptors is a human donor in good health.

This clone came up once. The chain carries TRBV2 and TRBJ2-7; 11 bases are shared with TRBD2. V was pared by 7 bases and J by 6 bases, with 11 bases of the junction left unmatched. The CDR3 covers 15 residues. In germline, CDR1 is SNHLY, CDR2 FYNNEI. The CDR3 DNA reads TGTGCCAGCAAGATTCTAGCGGGAGGTTTCGGCGAGCAGTACTTC. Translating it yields CASKILAGGFGEQYF.

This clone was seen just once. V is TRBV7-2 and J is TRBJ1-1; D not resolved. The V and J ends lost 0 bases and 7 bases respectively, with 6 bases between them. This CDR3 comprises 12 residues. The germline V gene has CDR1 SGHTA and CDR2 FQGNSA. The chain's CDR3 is CASSLAGFEAFF. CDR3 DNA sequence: TGTGCCAGCAGCTTAGCCGGGTTTGAAGCTTTCTTT.

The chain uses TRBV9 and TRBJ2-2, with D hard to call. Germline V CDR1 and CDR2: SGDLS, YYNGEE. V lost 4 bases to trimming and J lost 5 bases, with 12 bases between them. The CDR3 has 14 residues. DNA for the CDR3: TGTGCCAGCAGCCCGTCGGTCCGGACCGGGGAGCTGTTTTTT. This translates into CASSPSVRTGELFF.

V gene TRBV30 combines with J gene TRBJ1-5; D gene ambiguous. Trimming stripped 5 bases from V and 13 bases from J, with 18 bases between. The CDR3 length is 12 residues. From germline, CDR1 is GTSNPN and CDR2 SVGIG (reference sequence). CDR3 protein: CAWESLGGPQHF. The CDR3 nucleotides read TGTGCCTGGGAGTCCTTGGGAGGTCCGCAGCATTTT.

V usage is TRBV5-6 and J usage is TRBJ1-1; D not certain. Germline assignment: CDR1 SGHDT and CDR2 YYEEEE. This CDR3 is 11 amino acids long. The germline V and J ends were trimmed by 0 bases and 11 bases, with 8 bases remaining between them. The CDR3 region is CASSLGSHAFF. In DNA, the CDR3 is TGTGCCAGCAGCTTGGGGTCACACGCTTTCTTT. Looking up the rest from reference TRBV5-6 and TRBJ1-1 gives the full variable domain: DAGVTQSPTHLIKTRGQQVTLRCSPKSGHDTVSWYQQALGQGPQFIFQYYEEEERQRGNFPDRFSGHQFPNYSSELNVNALLLGDSALYLCASSLGSHAFFGQGTRLTVV.

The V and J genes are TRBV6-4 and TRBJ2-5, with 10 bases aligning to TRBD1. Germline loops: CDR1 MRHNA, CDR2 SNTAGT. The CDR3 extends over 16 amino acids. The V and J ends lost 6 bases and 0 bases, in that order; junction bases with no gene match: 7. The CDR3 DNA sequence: TGTGCCAGCAGGTGGGGGACAGGGGCCGACCAAGAGACCCAGTACTTC. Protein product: CASRWGTGADQETQYF.

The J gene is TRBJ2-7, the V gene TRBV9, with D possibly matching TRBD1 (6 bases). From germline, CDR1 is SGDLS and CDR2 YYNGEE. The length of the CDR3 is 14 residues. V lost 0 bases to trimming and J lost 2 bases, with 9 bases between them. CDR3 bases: TGTGCCAGCAGCGTAGCGGACAGAACCTACGAGCAGTACTTC. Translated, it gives CASSVADRTYEQYF.

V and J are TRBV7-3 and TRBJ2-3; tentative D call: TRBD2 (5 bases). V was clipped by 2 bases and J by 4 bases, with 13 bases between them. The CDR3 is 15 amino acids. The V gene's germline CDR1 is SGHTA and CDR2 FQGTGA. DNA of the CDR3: TGTGCCAGCAGCTTACACCCGCCCGGGGCAGATACGCAGTATTTT. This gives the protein CASSLHPPGADTQYF. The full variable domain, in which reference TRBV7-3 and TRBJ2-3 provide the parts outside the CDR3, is GAGVSQTPSNKVTEKGKYVELRCDPISGHTALYWYRQSLGQGPEFLIYFQGTGAADDSGLPNDRFFAVRPEGSVSTLKIQRTERGDSAVYLCASSLHPPGADTQYFGPGTRLTVL.

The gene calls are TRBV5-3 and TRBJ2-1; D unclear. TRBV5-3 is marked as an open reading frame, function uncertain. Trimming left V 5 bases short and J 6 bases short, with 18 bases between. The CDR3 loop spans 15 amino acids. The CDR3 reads CARRFTPPVGNEQFF. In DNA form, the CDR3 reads TGTGCCAGAAGGTTCACGCCACCTGTCGGCAATGAGCAGTTCTTC.

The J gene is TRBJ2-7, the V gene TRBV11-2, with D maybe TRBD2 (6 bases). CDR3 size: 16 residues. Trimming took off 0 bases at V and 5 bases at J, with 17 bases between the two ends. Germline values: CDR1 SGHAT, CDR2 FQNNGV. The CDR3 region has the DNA TGTGCCAGCAGCTTAGACATGACTAGTTTTTACCACGAGCAGTACTTC. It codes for CASSLDMTSFYHEQYF.

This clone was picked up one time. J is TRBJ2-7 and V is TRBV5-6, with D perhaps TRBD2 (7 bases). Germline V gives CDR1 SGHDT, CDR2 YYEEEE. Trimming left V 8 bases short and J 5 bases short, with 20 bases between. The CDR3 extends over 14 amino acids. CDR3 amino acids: CARLPGGRGDEQYF. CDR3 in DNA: TGTGCCAGATTGCCGGGAGGCAGGGGCGACGAGCAGTACTTC.

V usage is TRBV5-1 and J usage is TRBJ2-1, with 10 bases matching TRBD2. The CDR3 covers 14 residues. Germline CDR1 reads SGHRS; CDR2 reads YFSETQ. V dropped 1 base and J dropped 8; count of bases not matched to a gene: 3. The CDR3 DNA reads TGCGCCAGCAGCTTGACTAGCGGGATTTATGAGCAGTTCTTC. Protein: CASSLTSGIYEQFF.

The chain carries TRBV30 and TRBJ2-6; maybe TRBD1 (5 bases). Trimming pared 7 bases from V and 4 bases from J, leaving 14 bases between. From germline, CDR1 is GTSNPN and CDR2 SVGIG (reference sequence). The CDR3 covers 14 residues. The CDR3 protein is CAFLLGLGANVLTF. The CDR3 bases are TGTGCCTTTCTACTGGGGCTCGGGGCCAACGTCCTGACTTTC.

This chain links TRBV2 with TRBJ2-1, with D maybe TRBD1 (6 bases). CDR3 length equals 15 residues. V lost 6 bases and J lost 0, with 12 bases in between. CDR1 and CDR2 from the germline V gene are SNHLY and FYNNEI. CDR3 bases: TGTGCCAGCAGGACAGGTTCGAGCTCCTACAATGAGCAGTTCTTC. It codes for CASRTGSSSYNEQFF.

CDR3 bases: TGTGCCAGCTCACCGTCCGGGACAGGGGATTATGGCTACACCTTC. It codes for CASSPSGTGDYGYTF. The chain joins TRBV18 to TRBJ1-2, with 10 positions matching TRBD1. The trim removed 3 bases at V and 5 bases at J, leaving 6 bases unmatched. This CDR3 contains 15 residues. In germline, CDR1 is KGHSH, CDR2 LQKENI.

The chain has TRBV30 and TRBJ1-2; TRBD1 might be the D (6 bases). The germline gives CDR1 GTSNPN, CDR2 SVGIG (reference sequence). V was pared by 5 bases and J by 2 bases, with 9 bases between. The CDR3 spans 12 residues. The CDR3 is CAWQGLNYGYTF. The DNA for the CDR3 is TGTGCCTGGCAGGGGTTAAACTATGGCTACACCTTC.

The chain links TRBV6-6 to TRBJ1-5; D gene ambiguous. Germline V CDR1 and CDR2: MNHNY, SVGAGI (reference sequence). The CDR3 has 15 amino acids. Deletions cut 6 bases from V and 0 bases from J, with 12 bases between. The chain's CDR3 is CASSPSVHSNQPQHF. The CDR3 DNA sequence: TGTGCCAGCAGCCCGTCGGTCCATAGCAATCAGCCCCAGCATTTT.

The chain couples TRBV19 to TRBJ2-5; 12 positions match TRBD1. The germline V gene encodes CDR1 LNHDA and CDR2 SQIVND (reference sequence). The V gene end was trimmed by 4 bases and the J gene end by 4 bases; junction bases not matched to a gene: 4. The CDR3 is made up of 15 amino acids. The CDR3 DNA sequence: TGTGCCAGTAGTAGGAGGGACAGGGGGCGAGAGACCCAGTACTTC. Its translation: CASSRRDRGRETQYF.

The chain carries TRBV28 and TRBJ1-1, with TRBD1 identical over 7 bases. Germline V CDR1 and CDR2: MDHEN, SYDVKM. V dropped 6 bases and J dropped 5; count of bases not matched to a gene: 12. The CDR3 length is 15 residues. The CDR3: CASRTRGTLMTEAFF. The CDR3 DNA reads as TGTGCCAGCAGGACCAGGGGGACGTTGATGACTGAAGCTTTCTTT.

This CDR3 reads CASSLGGDHGYTF. CDR3 in DNA: TGTGCCAGCAGCTTAGGCGGGGATCATGGCTACACCTTC. The rearrangement joins TRBV7-8 to TRBJ1-2; D gene ambiguous. The V end was cut by 1 base, the J end by 6 bases, with 9 bases between. CDR1 is SGHVS and CDR2 is FQNEAQ in the germline V gene. This CDR3 contains 13 residues.

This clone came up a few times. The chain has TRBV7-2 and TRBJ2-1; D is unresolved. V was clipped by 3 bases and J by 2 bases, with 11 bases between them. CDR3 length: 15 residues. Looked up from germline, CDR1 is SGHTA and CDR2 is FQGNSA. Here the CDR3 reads CASSFSDWAYNEQFF. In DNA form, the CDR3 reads TGTGCCAGCAGCTTCTCAGACTGGGCCTACAATGAGCAGTTCTTC.

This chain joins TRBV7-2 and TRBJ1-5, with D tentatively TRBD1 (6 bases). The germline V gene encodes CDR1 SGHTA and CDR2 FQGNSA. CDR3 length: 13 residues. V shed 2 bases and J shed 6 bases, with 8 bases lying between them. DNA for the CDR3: TGTGCCAGCAGCTTAACAGGGTCTCAGCCCCAGCATTTT. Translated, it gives CASSLTGSQPQHF.

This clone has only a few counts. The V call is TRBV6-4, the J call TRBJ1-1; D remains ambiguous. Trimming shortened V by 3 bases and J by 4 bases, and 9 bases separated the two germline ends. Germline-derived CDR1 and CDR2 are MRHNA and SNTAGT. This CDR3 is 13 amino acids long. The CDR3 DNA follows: TGTGCCAGCAGTGAACGGGGTAGCACTGAAGCTTTCTTT. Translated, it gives CASSERGSTEAFF.

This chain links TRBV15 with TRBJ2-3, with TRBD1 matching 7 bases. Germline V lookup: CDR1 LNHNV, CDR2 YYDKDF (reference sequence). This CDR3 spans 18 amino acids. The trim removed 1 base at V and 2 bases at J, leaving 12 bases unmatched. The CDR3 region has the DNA TGTGCCACCAGCAGAGTCCCCTCGACAGGGCCTCTCACAGATACGCAGTATTTT. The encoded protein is CATSRVPSTGPLTDTQYF.